This TCR beta chain comes out of a study of T cell changes during pregnancy in multiple sclerosis. The data were produced by immunoSEQ multiplex PCR, yet TCRdb's version contains in-frame clones alone and is incomplete. In the table there are about 36,000 clones, roughly 89% of which are singletons. The germline CDR1 and CDR2 sequences are MNHEY and SVGAGI. The CDR3 is 13 residues long. Trimming took 7 bases from V and 8 from J, leaving 14 bases between them. The chain uses TRBV6-5 and TRBJ1-4; D unclear. This TCR was recovered from a female donor in good health, enrolled as a control in a pregnancy study. This material consisted of CD4+ T cells from peripheral blood mononuclear cells, taken in the second trimester of pregnancy. The CDR3 DNA reads as TGTGCCAGCAAACCCGACGTGAGGGAAAAACTGTTTTTT. This translates into CASKPDVREKLFF.